A single sample gave rise to the 16 T cell receptor beta chains below, sequenced in a study of shared clonotypes between healthy human individuals. CD45RO-negative cells were positively selected for CCR7, leaving out terminally differentiated effector memory CD45RA+ cells. Some clones are missing from TCRdb's copy, which holds only in-frame ones; the method was immunoSEQ multiplex PCR. In the table there are nearly 2 million clones, approximately 95% of which are singletons. Sequencing was performed on naive CD8+ T cells sorted from blood. All receptors come from a man between 18 and 29 years old in good health.

The CDR3 sequence is CASSPGTSGSNEQFF. In DNA, the CDR3 is TGTGCCAGCAGCCCGGGGACTAGCGGGAGCAATGAGCAGTTCTTC. This sequence joins TRBV7-9 and TRBJ2-1, with 14 bases matching TRBD2. From germline, CDR1 is SEHNR and CDR2 FQNEAQ (reference sequence). Trimming took 5 bases from V and 6 from J; bases not matched to a gene: 3. The CDR3 runs to 15 residues.

The chain has TRBV6-1 and TRBJ2-7; D is possibly TRBD2 (5 bases). Trimming took off 2 bases at V and 4 bases at J, with 21 bases between the two ends. The CDR3 has 17 amino acids. CDR1 and CDR2 (germline): MNHNS, SASEGT. This CDR3 reads CASSENPYGGGPYEQYF. CDR3 nucleotide sequence: TGTGCCAGCAGTGAAAACCCCTATGGAGGAGGCCCTTACGAGCAGTACTTC.

V usage is TRBV13 and J usage is TRBJ2-5; D tentatively fits TRBD1 or TRBD2 (5 bases each). Germline V gene data show CDR1 as PRHDT and CDR2 as FYEKMQ (reference sequence). Trimming left V 5 bases short and J 5 bases short, with 12 bases between. The CDR3 totals 13 residues. CDR3 in amino acids: CASSPAGSETQYF. Written as DNA, the CDR3 is TGTGCCAGCAGCCCAGCAGGGAGCGAGACCCAGTACTTC. Filled out from reference TRBV13 and TRBJ2-5, the complete variable domain reads AAGVIQSPRHLIKEKRETATLKCYPIPRHDTVYWYQQGPGQDPQFLISFYEKMQSDKGSIPDRFSAQQFSDYHSELNMSSLELGDSALYFCASSPAGSETQYFGPGTRLLVL.

This clone was observed a single time. Within the sample, other DNA sequences also encode this same CDR3. J is TRBJ2-7 and V is TRBV5-4; TRBD1 agrees at 8 bases. The germline V gene has CDR1 SGHNT and CDR2 YYREEE (reference sequence). Unmatched junction bases numbered 3, after V lost 2 bases and J lost 5 bases. The CDR3 has 13 amino acids. CDR3 in amino acids: CASSFQGANEQYF. The CDR3 nucleotides are TGTGCCAGCAGCTTCCAGGGGGCGAACGAGCAGTACTTC.

The chain is built from TRBV15 and TRBJ2-1; possibly TRBD2 for D (6 bases). The CDR3 runs to 15 residues. The germline gives CDR1 LNHNV, CDR2 YYDKDF (reference sequence). Deletions cut 3 bases from V and 5 bases from J, with 14 bases between. The CDR3 sequence: CATSSEKGGNNEQFF. The CDR3 coding sequence is TGTGCCACCAGCAGCGAGAAGGGAGGAAACAATGAGCAGTTCTTC.

The CDR3 spells CASSEGLARSYNEQFF. As DNA, the CDR3 is TGTGCCAGCAGTGAGGGACTAGCGCGGTCCTACAATGAGCAGTTCTTC. The chain carries TRBV6-1 and TRBJ2-1; 10 nucleotides line up with TRBD2. The germline CDR1 and CDR2 sequences are MNHNS and SASEGT. CDR3 length: 16 amino acids. With V trimmed by 3 bases and J by 1 base, 3 bases remained unmatched.

Regarding this clone: Within the sample, other DNA sequences also encode this same CDR3. This chain links TRBV4-1 with TRBJ2-2; D gene unclear. This CDR3 is 12 amino acids long. Trimming shortened V by 4 bases and J by 2 bases, and 2 bases separated the two germline ends. Germline CDR1 is MGHRA and CDR2 is YSYEKL. The CDR3: CASSRNTGELFF. CDR3 sequence (DNA): TGCGCCAGCAGCCGCAACACCGGGGAGCTGTTTTTT.

The chain carries TRBV7-2 and TRBJ2-7, with D uncertain. Looked up from germline, CDR1 is SGHTA and CDR2 is FQGNSA. This CDR3 spans 15 amino acids. V was trimmed by 1 base and J by 2 bases, leaving 12 bases between them. CDR3 DNA: TGTGCCAGCAGCTTAGAGGTAGTAGATCCCTACGAGCAGTACTTC. This translates into CASSLEVVDPYEQYF.

This chain joins TRBV27 and TRBJ2-5; TRBD1 aligns across 7 bases. With V trimmed by 5 bases and J by 5 bases, 17 bases remained unmatched. CDR1 is MNHEY and CDR2 is SMNVEV in the germline V gene (reference sequence). The CDR3 consists of 17 residues. The CDR3 here is CASSHSTVQGKVETQYF. The CDR3 DNA sequence: TGTGCCAGCAGTCACTCCACCGTACAGGGGAAGGTGGAGACCCAGTACTTC.

The count of this clone is one. This chain's CDR3 is CAWSTGGQGAYEQYF. The CDR3 coding sequence is TGTGCCTGGAGCACCGGAGGACAGGGGGCCTACGAGCAGTACTTC. The chain couples TRBV30 to TRBJ2-7; 10 bases are shared with TRBD1. The ends lost 3 bases at V and 2 bases at J; junction bases unmatched: 7. Germline CDR1 reads GTSNPN; CDR2 reads SVGIG (reference sequence). The CDR3 spans 15 residues.

V and J are TRBV27 and TRBJ2-7; D gene ambiguous. CDR1 and CDR2 from the germline V gene are MNHEY and SMNVEV (reference sequence). V lost 9 bases, J lost 0 bases, and 12 bases lay in between. This CDR3 contains 13 residues. The CDR3 reads CASYGRTSYEQYF. The CDR3 DNA reads as TGTGCCAGTTACGGACGGACCTCCTACGAGCAGTACTTC.

V usage is TRBV6-5 and J usage is TRBJ1-2; D might be TRBD1 (6 bases). This CDR3 is 16 amino acids long. Trimming took 0 bases from V and 1 from J, leaving 12 bases between them. From germline, CDR1 is MNHEY and CDR2 SVGAGI. CDR3 nucleotide sequence: TGTGCCAGCAGTTACTCGAGACAGGCGAATAACTATGGCTACACCTTC. This codes for CASSYSRQANNYGYTF.

V is TRBV27 and J is TRBJ1-6, with 7 bases fitting TRBD1. The CDR3 spans 14 residues. The V gene's germline CDR1 is MNHEY and CDR2 SMNVEV (reference sequence). Trimming cost V 4 bases and J 10 bases; bases outside gene matches: 7. CDR3 sequence (DNA): TGTGCCAGCAGTTCCGGGACAGCATTGTCACCCCTCCACTTT. As protein: CASSSGTALSPLHF.

This clone was detected once. The V call is TRBV4-1, the J call TRBJ2-2; tentative D call: TRBD2 (6 bases). The CDR3 runs to 14 residues. Deletions cut 4 bases from V and 6 bases from J, with 12 bases between. Germline V gene sequence: CDR1 MGHRA, CDR2 YSYEKL. The DNA for the CDR3 is TGCGCCAGCAGCCTCAGACTAGTGCCCGGGGAGCTGTTTTTT. This gives the protein CASSLRLVPGELFF.

This chain uses TRBV5-4 with TRBJ1-1; the D gene is possibly TRBD1 (5 bases). CDR3 length: 15 residues. CDR1 is SGHNT and CDR2 is YYREEE in the germline V gene (reference sequence). With 3 bases removed from V and 2 bases from J, the gap between germline ends came to 14 bases. The CDR3 DNA reads as TGTGCCAGCAGCTCGACAGAAGCTTTTAACACTGAAGCTTTCTTT. Translation: CASSSTEAFNTEAFF.

CDR3 loop: CASSFGPGWGLFETQYF. In DNA form, the CDR3 reads TGTGCCAGCAGTTTTGGGCCCGGGTGGGGGTTGTTTGAGACCCAGTACTTC. V is TRBV27 and J is TRBJ2-5; D assignment may be TRBD1 or TRBD2 (5 bases each). There are 17 residues in the CDR3. The germline V and J ends were trimmed by 3 bases and 5 bases, with 22 bases remaining between them. Per germline, CDR1 MNHEY and CDR2 SMNVEV (reference sequence).